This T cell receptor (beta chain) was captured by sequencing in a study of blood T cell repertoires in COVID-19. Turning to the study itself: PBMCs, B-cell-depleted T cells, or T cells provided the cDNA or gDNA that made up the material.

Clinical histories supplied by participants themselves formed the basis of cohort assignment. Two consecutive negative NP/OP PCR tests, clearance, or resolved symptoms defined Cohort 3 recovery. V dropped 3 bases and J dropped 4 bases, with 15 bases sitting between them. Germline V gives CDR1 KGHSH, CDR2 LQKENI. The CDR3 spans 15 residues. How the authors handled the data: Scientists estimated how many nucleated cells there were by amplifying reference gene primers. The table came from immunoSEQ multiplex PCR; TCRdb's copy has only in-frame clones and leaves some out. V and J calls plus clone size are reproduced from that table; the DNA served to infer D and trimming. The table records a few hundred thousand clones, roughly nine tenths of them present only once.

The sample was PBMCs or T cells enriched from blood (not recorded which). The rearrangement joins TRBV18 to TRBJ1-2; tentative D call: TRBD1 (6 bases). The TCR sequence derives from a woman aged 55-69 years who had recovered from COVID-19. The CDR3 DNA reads TGTGCCAGCTCACCTAACAGGGAACGGGGCTATGGCTACACCTTC. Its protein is CASSPNRERGYGYTF. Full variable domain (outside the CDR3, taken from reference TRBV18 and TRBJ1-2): NAGVMQNPRHLVRRRGQEARLRCSPMKGHSHVYWYRQLPEEGLKFMVYLQKENIIDESGMPKERFSAEFPKEGPSILRIQQVVRGDSAAYFCASSPNRERGYGYTFGSGTRLTVV.